Below, one TCR beta chain is given with its context. This record belongs to a study of blood T cell repertoires in COVID-19. Study background: T cells, B-cell-depleted T cells, or PBMCs supplied cDNA or gDNA.

The V segment lost 0 bases and the J segment 2 bases; nucleotides outside the gene matches: 21. Germline V gene data show CDR1 as WNHNN and CDR2 as SYGVQD (reference sequence). This CDR3 is built from 22 residues. Two consecutive negative NP/OP PCR tests, clearance, or resolved symptoms defined Cohort 3 recovery. Original methodology: Amplification with reference gene primers provided the estimates of nucleated cell counts. TCRdb's table, derived via immunoSEQ multiplex PCR, lists solely in-frame clones and lacks some. The V and J calls and clone size come from that table; D and trimming were worked out from the DNA. The data contain hundreds of thousands of clones, roughly 85% of them singletons.

Sequencing used PBMCs or T cells enriched from blood (not recorded which). The TCR originated in a man in his forties who had recovered from COVID-19. V usage is TRBV10-1 and J usage is TRBJ2-2, with TRBD2 matching over 7 bases. This CDR3 is CASSESGYILGRAGLNTGELFF. CDR3 bases: TGCGCCAGCAGTGAGTCCGGATATATCCTCGGAAGAGCGGGACTAAACACCGGGGAGCTGTTTTTT.